The sequence of this T cell receptor (beta chain) was determined in a study of identical twins. From the 5' RACE reads, TCRdb called clonotypes with MiXCR, one entry per CDR3 protein. The sample yields around 690,000 distinct CDR3 sequences, 21% seen once. The CDR3 is 19 residues long. This sample also belongs to another study, concerning T cells expressing NK-cell markers.

The sample consisted of PBMCs. This sequence was found in a woman aged 18-35 years in good health. This sequence joins TRBV12-2 and TRBJ2-4; the table's D call, TRBD2, has no DNA check behind it. TRBV12-2 is a pseudogene locus. CDR3 residues: CASRSLGLADYLAKNIQYF. CDR3 nucleotide sequence: TGTGCAAGTCGCTCACTGGGACTAGCGGACTACTTAGCCAAAAACATTCAGTACTTC.